The 7 T cell receptor beta chains below all came from one sample that was sequenced in a study of blood T cell repertoires in COVID-19. Profiling relied on immunoSEQ multiplex PCR, and the TCRdb table lists in-frame clones only, not all of them. The sample consists of roughly 250,000 clones, 65% to 85% of them appearing once. Sequenced sample: peripheral blood. Source of these receptors: a man between 40 and 49 years old with active or convalescent COVID-19.

This rearrangement joins TRBV4-3 to TRBJ1-2; tentative D call: TRBD1 (6 bases). This CDR3 is built from 14 residues. V was trimmed by 0 bases and J by 4 bases, leaving 9 bases between them. Germline lookup yields CDR1 LGHNA and CDR2 YSLEER. The CDR3 spells CASSQETGFYGYTF. CDR3 nucleotide sequence: TGCGCCAGCAGCCAAGAAACAGGGTTCTATGGCTACACCTTC.

V and J are TRBV28 and TRBJ1-1; D gene uncertain. Trimming took off 4 bases at V and 2 bases at J, with 8 bases between the two ends. Germline CDR1 MDHEN, CDR2 SYDVKM. The CDR3 has 13 residues. For the CDR3, the DNA is TGTGCCAGCAGTTCGGAGGGAAACACTGAAGCTTTCTTT. This encodes CASSSEGNTEAFF.

The rearrangement joins TRBV5-5 to TRBJ2-3; tentatively, D is TRBD2 (5 bases). V was shortened by 2 bases and J by 2 bases, with 9 bases between the two germline ends. The CDR3 length is 14 residues. CDR1 is SGHKS, CDR2 YYEKEE, per germline (reference sequence). Here the CDR3 DNA reads TGTGCCAGCAGCTTCCCGGGATACACAGATACGCAGTATTTT. Its translation: CASSFPGYTDTQYF.

This clone has at least ten counts. The chain couples TRBV4-1 to TRBJ1-6; possible D gene TRBD1, 6 bases. The germline V gene has CDR1 MGHRA and CDR2 YSYEKL. The CDR3 sequence is 16 residues long. Trimming took 0 bases from V and 8 from J, leaving 14 bases between them. CDR3 nucleotides: TGCGCCAGCAGCCAAGATCATAACAGGGCTGATTCACCCCTCCACTTT. It specifies CASSQDHNRADSPLHF.

The chain couples TRBV30 to TRBJ1-5; D possibly corresponds to TRBD1 (6 bases). Germline V lookup: CDR1 GTSNPN, CDR2 SVGIG (reference sequence). V was clipped by 0 bases and J by 6 bases, with 18 bases between them. This CDR3 has 16 residues. CDR3 residues: CAWSVGRGARSQPQHF. As DNA, the CDR3 is TGTGCCTGGAGTGTAGGGCGGGGGGCGCGGAGTCAGCCCCAGCATTTT.

The V call is TRBV13, the J call TRBJ2-1; 14 nucleotides align to TRBD2. Germline-derived CDR1 and CDR2 are PRHDT and FYEKMQ (reference sequence). The CDR3 is made up of 16 amino acids. J gave up 7 bases and V 4 bases, and 6 bases lay outside the gene matches. This CDR3 reads CASSWRLAGGRNEQFF. DNA for the CDR3: TGTGCCAGCAGCTGGCGACTAGCGGGGGGGCGAAATGAGCAGTTCTTC.

The chain joins TRBV3-1 (or the pseudogene TRBV3-2) to TRBJ1-2, with 7 nucleotides matching TRBD1. J gave up 3 bases and V 1 base, and 5 bases lay outside the gene matches. The CDR3 has 15 residues. Per the germline V gene, CDR1 is LGHDT and CDR2 is YNNKEL (reference sequence). CDR3 residues: CASSQGTGVYYGYTF. The CDR3 nucleotides are TGTGCCAGCAGCCAAGGAACAGGGGTGTACTATGGCTACACCTTC.